This TCR beta chain was recovered during a study of regulatory T cells in long-lasting Graves disease. About the study: More than 5 years of antithyroid drugs with positive TSH receptor antibodies defined persistent Graves' disease. Overall study results and limits: With a small sample size, accuracy may have been reduced. Persistent Graves' patients showed less TCR diversity than newly diagnosed patients showed. TRBV28, TRBJ1-2 and TRBJ2-5 were segments that persistent disease favored.

The sample's time point: persistent/refractory GD, antithyroid drugs over 5 years with positive TRAb. Isolated PBMC RNA provided the starting material for the TCR library. CDR1 and CDR2 (germline): LNHDA, SQIVND (reference sequence). V lost 3 bases and J 4 bases, leaving 9 bases between the germline ends. The CDR3 spans 13 residues. Both iRepertoire HTBI primers and Arm-PCR of CDR3 regions were used to build the TCR beta libraries. TCRdb used MiXCR to reprocess the multiplex PCR reads, holding one entry per CDR3 protein. This sample has around 460,000 distinct CDR3 sequences, with roughly 23% found just once. Comment on this clonotype: Its specificity is not known.

The chain couples TRBV19 to TRBJ1-2; TRBD1 might be the D (5 bases). Sequenced here: peripheral blood mononuclear cells (PBMCs), sampled when the disease was refractory, from a patient treated with antithyroid drugs. This TCR was sampled from a female donor with Graves disease. The CDR3 DNA reads TGTGCCAGTAGTATGGCAGGGATCTATGGCTACACCTTC. It translates to CASSMAGIYGYTF.